Following are 14 T cell receptor beta chains from one sample sequenced in a study of shared clonotypes between healthy human individuals. Repertoires were generated with immunoSEQ multiplex PCR, while TCRdb's copy carries only in-frame clones and drops some. Among some 550,000 clones, roughly 97% were seen once, and the ten largest hold about 0.057%. Specimen: naive CD4+ T cells sorted from blood. As to subset: CD45RA+ positively selected. The receptors originated from a woman younger than 45 in good health.

The chain employs TRBV28 and TRBJ1-2; D is ambiguous. CDR1 is MDHEN, CDR2 SYDVKM, per germline. The CDR3 runs 15 residues. The ends were cut back, 6 bases at V and 0 bases at J, with 14 bases in the middle. The CDR3 is CASRDHSTPNYGYTF. CDR3 in DNA: TGTGCCAGCAGGGATCACAGTACCCCTAACTATGGCTACACCTTC.

Note on this clone: Other DNA sequences in the same sample also yield this CDR3. CDR3 DNA sequence: TGTGCCAGCAGTTCCGGGACAGTTAATGAAAAACTGTTTTTT. This gives the protein CASSSGTVNEKLFF. The chain recombines TRBV28 with TRBJ1-4; the match to TRBD1 covers 7 bases. CDR3 length: 14 residues. Looked up from germline, CDR1 is MDHEN and CDR2 is SYDVKM. Germline trimming cut 4 bases from V and 4 bases from J; bases unmatched to any gene: 3.

Of note for this clone: In the same sample, other DNA sequences code for this CDR3. This chain joins TRBV19 and TRBJ1-1, with TRBD1 matching 9 bases. J gave up 5 bases and V 7 bases, and 8 bases lay outside the gene matches. The length of the CDR3 is 14 residues. Germline V gene lookup returns CDR1 LNHDA and CDR2 SQIVND (reference sequence). In DNA form, the CDR3 reads TGTGCCAGTACTTTACAGGGGGCCGGGACTGAAGCTTTCTTT. It encodes CASTLQGAGTEAFF.

V usage is TRBV5-6 and J usage is TRBJ2-7; TRBD1 matches 10 bases. The length of the CDR3 is 14 residues. Germline V CDR1 and CDR2: SGHDT, YYEEEE. J was trimmed by 4 bases and V by 5 bases; bases with no gene match: 6. For the CDR3, the DNA is TGTGCCAGCAGTTCGGACAGGGGGTCTTACGAGCAGTACTTC. Translation: CASSSDRGSYEQYF.

The V gene is TRBV5-5, the J gene TRBJ1-1, with TRBD1 as a possible D gene (5 bases). Germline CDR1 reads SGHKS; CDR2 reads YYEKEE (reference sequence). This CDR3 contains 14 residues. Trimming stripped 2 bases from V and 1 base from J, with 9 bases between. The CDR3 protein is CASSFSGRNTEAFF. CDR3 nucleotide sequence: TGTGCCAGCAGCTTTTCAGGGAGGAACACTGAAGCTTTCTTT.

This clone was seen a handful of times. The V and J genes are TRBV5-1 and TRBJ2-2; perhaps TRBD2 as D (6 bases). CDR3 size: 15 residues. V dropped 4 bases and J dropped 4 bases, with 14 bases sitting between them. Looked up from germline, CDR1 is SGHRS and CDR2 is YFSETQ. DNA of the CDR3: TGCGCCAGCAGCGAACCTTTGGGGGGCACCGGGGAGCTGTTTTTT. The encoded protein is CASSEPLGGTGELFF.

The genes are TRBV5-1 and TRBJ2-5, with D perhaps TRBD1 (5 bases). The germline V and J ends were trimmed by 1 base and 6 bases, with 16 bases remaining between them. The CDR3 has 15 amino acids. The germline V gene encodes CDR1 SGHRS and CDR2 YFSETQ. The CDR3 here is CASSLRQGRDKTQYF. The CDR3 nucleotides read TGCGCCAGCAGCTTGAGGCAGGGAAGGGATAAGACCCAGTACTTC.

This chain uses TRBV28 with TRBJ1-2; D gene uncertain. The CDR3 runs 12 residues. CDR1 and CDR2 from the germline V gene are MDHEN and SYDVKM. Trimming left V 7 bases short and J 3 bases short, with 9 bases between. This chain's CDR3 is CASTTVDYGYTF. The CDR3 coding sequence is TGTGCCAGCACTACGGTAGACTATGGCTACACCTTC.

The CDR3 loop reads CASSLVLLEGTGGGYTF. CDR3 nucleotide sequence: TGTGCCAGCAGCTTAGTACTATTAGAAGGGACAGGCGGTGGCTACACCTTC. The chain carries TRBV7-9 and TRBJ1-2; 8 nucleotides agree with TRBD1. J was trimmed by 7 bases and V by 1 base; bases with no gene match: 14. This CDR3 has 17 amino acids. In germline, CDR1 is SEHNR, CDR2 FQNEAQ (reference sequence).

The chain uses TRBV5-1 and TRBJ1-1; 9 bases agree with TRBD1. This CDR3 spans 16 amino acids. V trimming: 2 bases; J trimming: 5 bases; junction bases outside the gene matches: 10. Germline V lookup: CDR1 SGHRS, CDR2 YFSETQ. This CDR3 is CASSLTPTGGGTEAFF. The CDR3 coding sequence is TGCGCCAGCAGCTTAACCCCAACAGGGGGCGGAACTGAAGCTTTCTTT. The entire variable domain, with the rest obtained from reference TRBV5-1 and TRBJ1-1, is as follows: KAGVTQTPRYLIKTRGQQVTLSCSPISGHRSVSWYQQTPGQGLQFLFEYFSETQRNKGNFPGRFSGRQFSNSRSEMNVSTLELGDSALYLCASSLTPTGGGTEAFFGQGTRLTVV.

V is TRBV25-1 and J is TRBJ2-7; tentatively, D is TRBD1 (5 bases). With 7 bases removed from V and 1 base from J, the gap between germline ends came to 14 bases. Germline CDR1 and CDR2: MGHDK and SYGVNS. The CDR3 runs 14 residues. In nucleotides, the CDR3 is TGTGCCAGCAACCCCTGGGGCGAGTCCTACGAGCAGTACTTC. This encodes CASNPWGESYEQYF.

The chain employs TRBV10-3 and TRBJ2-7; no clear D. CDR3 length equals 14 residues. Looked up from germline, CDR1 is ENHRY and CDR2 is SYGVKD. Between the trimmed V and J ends, which lost 7 bases and 2 bases, there was a span of 15 bases. CDR3 region: CAITPRQSPYEQYF. CDR3 bases: TGTGCCATCACGCCCCGGCAGAGTCCCTACGAGCAGTACTTC.

V and J are TRBV6-5 and TRBJ2-3; 9 bases align to TRBD2. The V segment lost 0 bases and the J segment 2 bases; nucleotides outside the gene matches: 3. This CDR3 is 16 amino acids long. Germline loops: CDR1 MNHEY, CDR2 SVGAGI. CDR3 protein: CASSYSASGITDTQYF. CDR3 bases: TGTGCCAGCAGTTACTCAGCTAGCGGGATCACAGATACGCAGTATTTT.

V usage is TRBV28 and J usage is TRBJ2-2; 13 bases line up with TRBD2. In germline, CDR1 is MDHEN, CDR2 SYDVKM. The ends lost 9 bases at V and 0 bases at J; junction bases unmatched: 4. The CDR3 totals 16 residues. CDR3 in amino acids: CASGLAGAANTGELFF. CDR3 DNA: TGTGCCAGTGGACTAGCGGGAGCAGCGAACACCGGGGAGCTGTTTTTT.